This T cell receptor (beta chain) appears in the sequencing data of a study of a mutant IDH1 vaccine in newly diagnosed glioma. Background on the study: Vaccine administration was initiated 4-6 weeks following radiotherapy alone, or with temozolomide cycles. Study-level points and caveats: With respect to changes in top peripheral T cell clonotypes, pseudoprogression seemed unrelated.

Time point reported: week 5, during vaccination. Vaccination comprised doses that each held 300 ug of mutant IDH1 20-mer peptide, plus topical imiquimod. New WHO grade 3 or 4 astrocytomas that were IDH1-mutant and ATRX-lost occurred in the donors. This clone was counted once. The target antigen is unknown. CDR3 size: 16 residues. Germline trimming cut 4 bases from V and 5 bases from J; bases unmatched to any gene: 9. Germline CDR1 reads SGDLS; CDR2 reads YYNGEE. Sequencing was performed with immunoSEQ multiplex PCR; in TCRdb, only in-frame clones are kept and a portion is missing. Of nearly 35,000 clones listed, roughly four fifths were seen once; the top ten hold roughly 24%.

This TCR was recovered from a man aged 30 to 45 with glioma. Sequenced material: PBMCs, taken from a glioma patient whose treatment included an IDH1 peptide vaccine. The J gene is TRBJ1-4, the V gene TRBV9, with 9 bases fitting TRBD1. The CDR3 DNA reads TGTGCCAGCAGCTCGATTCCCGGGACAGGGAATGAAAAACTGTTTTTT. Its protein is CASSSIPGTGNEKLFF.